Included here is one TCR beta chain sequence, with context. Its antigen is undetermined. The source of the sample is a study of T cell repertoires in cytomegalovirus infection. Study information: Carrying CMV and the relevant HLA type showed in public TCR beta signatures.

J was trimmed by 3 bases and V by 5 bases; bases with no gene match: 5. This CDR3 has 14 amino acids. Germline values: CDR1 MDHEN, CDR2 SYDVKM. TCRdb processed the reads anew with MiXCR; each CDR3 protein has one entry. The sample lists 750,000 to 900,000 distinct CDR3 sequences; 25% to 30% were seen once. General observations from the study: Public TCR beta family frequency separated CMV-and-HLA carriers, including in an independent cohort.

The sample was cultured CD8+ T cells from PBMCs, taken from culture after CMV antigen stimulation. This rearrangement joins TRBV28 to TRBJ2-3; 7 nucleotides agree with TRBD2. This receptor was taken from a human donor in good health (CMV status not recorded). Some clones in this sample may be carry-over from other donors' samples. As DNA, the CDR3 is TGTGCCAGCAGTATCACGGGACTAACAGATACGCAGTATTTT. This gives the protein CASSITGLTDTQYF.